The 8 T cell receptor beta chains below come from one sample, sequenced in a study of beta chain features in type 1 diabetes. Sequencing targeted expressed TCRB transcripts, as all isolated RNA had been reverse transcribed. Clones were sequenced by immunoSEQ multiplex PCR, and TCRdb holds only the in-frame ones, with some missing. This sample has a few hundred thousand clones, with roughly 15% found just once. The specimen was central memory CD4+ T cells from blood. These receptors all come from a man aged 25-45 years in good health.

The chain couples TRBV20-1 to TRBJ1-2, with unresolved D. Germline V gene data show CDR1 as DFQATT and CDR2 as SNEGSKA (reference sequence). Trimming pared 2 bases from V and 6 bases from J, leaving 7 bases between. The length of the CDR3 is 11 residues. The CDR3 region is CSARSSDGYTF. CDR3 nucleotides: TGCAGTGCTAGATCTAGTGATGGCTACACCTTC.

This clone showed up just a few times. The chain uses TRBV9 and TRBJ1-4; 9 bases match TRBD1. The junction had 8 bases not matched to a gene; V was cut back by 4 bases and J by 7 bases. This CDR3 region has 15 residues. Germline-derived CDR1 and CDR2 are SGDLS and YYNGEE. The CDR3 DNA reads as TGTGCCAGCAGCTCAAGGACAGGGGATGCTGAAAAACTGTTTTTT. This encodes CASSSRTGDAEKLFF. Full variable domain (outside the CDR3, taken from reference TRBV9 and TRBJ1-4): DSGVTQTPKHLITATGQRVTLRCSPRSGDLSVYWYQQSLDQGLQFLIQYYNGEERAKGNILERFSAQQFPDLHSELNLSSLELGDSALYFCASSSRTGDAEKLFFGSGTQLSVL.

The chain carries TRBV19 and TRBJ1-2, with no clear D. This CDR3 comprises 16 residues. Trimming pared 5 bases from V and 3 bases from J, leaving 19 bases between. CDR1 is LNHDA, CDR2 SQIVND, per germline (reference sequence). CDR3 nucleotide sequence: TGTGCCAGTAGTTCCCGGACGGAACCCGGTGACTATGGCTACACCTTC. Translation: CASSSRTEPGDYGYTF.

This clone appeared a few times. V is TRBV2 and J is TRBJ2-5; D may be TRBD2 (6 bases). Trimming cost V 6 bases and J 5 bases, with 16 bases left between them. CDR1 is SNHLY and CDR2 is FYNNEI in the germline V gene. The CDR3 length is 14 residues. The CDR3, as DNA: TGTGCCAGCAGCCCGGCCGGGAGTGGGGAGACCCAGTACTTC. It translates to CASSPAGSGETQYF.

There are a few counts of this clone. This chain joins TRBV6-5 and TRBJ1-2, with 11 bases identical to TRBD1. With 5 bases clipped from V and 11 bases from J, the junction kept 7 bases outside the gene matches. CDR1 MNHEY and CDR2 SVGAGI come from the germline V gene. CDR3 length equals 13 residues. The CDR3 nucleotides are TGTGCCAGCAGTGAACCGGGGACAGGGGGATACACCTTC. Its protein is CASSEPGTGGYTF.

This clone was observed a handful of times. This chain uses TRBV7-2 with TRBJ2-1; D unclear. Between the trimmed V and J ends, which lost 1 base and 1 base, there was a span of 8 bases. The CDR3 runs 15 residues. CDR1 is SGHTA, CDR2 FQGNSA, per germline. The CDR3 loop reads CASSLERRSYNEQFF. DNA of the CDR3: TGTGCCAGCAGCTTAGAGCGCAGGTCCTACAATGAGCAGTTCTTC.

J is TRBJ1-2 and V is TRBV28; D ambiguous. Trimming shortened V by 3 bases and J by 6 bases, and 5 bases separated the two germline ends. CDR1 MDHEN and CDR2 SYDVKM come from the germline V gene. The CDR3 runs 11 residues. The CDR3: CASSFLDGYTF. The CDR3 bases are TGTGCCAGCAGTTTTCTGGATGGCTACACCTTC.

The rearrangement uses TRBV27 and TRBJ2-3, with D unclear. The V gene lost 3 bases and the J gene lost 4 bases, with 2 bases spanning the gap. This CDR3 is 11 amino acids long. Germline loops: CDR1 MNHEY, CDR2 SMNVEV (reference sequence). The chain's CDR3 is CASSFADTQYF. CDR3 in DNA: TGTGCCAGCAGTTTTGCAGATACGCAGTATTTT.